This passage covers 21 T cell receptor beta chains from one sample sequenced in a study of blood T cell repertoires in COVID-19. The data were produced by immunoSEQ multiplex PCR, yet TCRdb's version contains in-frame clones alone and is incomplete. The sample includes around 78,000 clones, around nine tenths of them seen just once. The sample comprised peripheral blood. The receptors were sampled from a woman aged 55-75 years with acute or convalescent COVID-19.

The rearrangement links TRBV6-2 or TRBV6-3 to TRBJ1-5, with no clear D. The CDR3 runs 15 residues. V lost 6 bases and J lost 2, with 14 bases in between. Per germline, CDR1 MNHEY and CDR2 SVGEGT. CDR3 protein: CASSPSLGGNQPQHF. CDR3 nucleotide sequence: TGTGCCAGCAGCCCTAGCCTCGGGGGCAATCAGCCCCAGCATTTT.

The rearrangement links TRBV5-5 to TRBJ1-1; D remains unclear. The V end was cut by 5 bases, the J end by 4 bases, with 12 bases between. Germline CDR1 reads SGHKS; CDR2 reads YYEKEE (reference sequence). The CDR3 consists of 13 residues. The DNA of the CDR3 is TGTGCCAGCAGTTCCCGGAGCTCCACTGAAGCTTTCTTT. It translates to CASSSRSSTEAFF.

V usage is TRBV7-8 and J usage is TRBJ2-5; 11 positions match TRBD2. This CDR3 comprises 16 residues. CDR1 is SGHVS, CDR2 FQNEAQ, per germline. The junction had 8 bases not matched to a gene; V was cut back by 1 base and J by 7 bases. In DNA form, the CDR3 reads TGTGCCAGCAGCTTAGTTGGGCTAGCGGGGGGAGGGACCCAGTACTTC. This translates into CASSLVGLAGGGTQYF.

The chain is built from TRBV7-9 and TRBJ2-1; D is perhaps TRBD2 (6 bases). In germline, CDR1 is SEHNR, CDR2 FQNEAQ (reference sequence). The CDR3 has 14 residues. Trimming shortened V by 3 bases and J by 7 bases, and 13 bases separated the two germline ends. CDR3 nucleotides: TGTGCCAGCAGCTTTAGTTCGGGGGTGAATGAGCAGTTCTTC. Translating gives CASSFSSGVNEQFF. Using reference TRBV7-9 and TRBJ2-1 for the parts outside the CDR3, the full variable domain is DTGVSQNPRHKITKRGQNVTFRCDPISEHNRLYWYRQTLGQGPEFLTYFQNEAQLEKSRLLSDRFSAERPKGSFSTLEIQRTEQGDSAMYLCASSFSSGVNEQFFGPGTRLTVL.

Here the CDR3 reads CAWSVGDRGPGYTF. In nucleotides, the CDR3 is TGTGCCTGGAGTGTAGGAGACAGGGGGCCGGGCTACACCTTC. The chain joins TRBV30 to TRBJ1-2; the match to TRBD1 covers 10 bases. CDR1 GTSNPN and CDR2 SVGIG come from the germline V gene (reference sequence). J was trimmed by 8 bases and V by 0 bases; bases with no gene match: 6. The CDR3 length is 14 residues. Together with reference TRBV30 and TRBJ1-2, the CDR3 gives the full variable domain: SQTIHQWPATLVQPVGSPLSLECTVEGTSNPNLYWYRQAAGRGLQLLFYSVGIGQISSEVPQNLSASRPQDRQFILSSKKLLLSDSGFYLCAWSVGDRGPGYTFGSGTRLTVV.

V is TRBV27 and J is TRBJ2-3, with D possibly matching TRBD1 (6 bases). Germline lookup yields CDR1 MNHEY and CDR2 SMNVEV (reference sequence). The CDR3 has 17 residues. The V end lost 2 bases, the J end lost 3 bases, and 18 bases lay between the germline ends. This CDR3 reads CASSLTPDRPGTDTQYF. CDR3 sequence (DNA): TGTGCCAGCAGTTTAACCCCGGACAGACCGGGGACAGATACGCAGTATTTT.

This clone was seen more than once but under ten times. CDR3 in DNA: TGTGCCTGGAGTGTAATGGCGGGGCTTGGAAACACCATATATTTT. Protein product: CAWSVMAGLGNTIYF. V and J are TRBV30 and TRBJ1-3; D is possibly TRBD1 (5 bases). V was pared by 0 bases and J by 3 bases, with 12 bases between. Germline CDR1 is GTSNPN and CDR2 is SVGIG (reference sequence). The CDR3 covers 15 residues.

The rearrangement joins TRBV29-1 to TRBJ2-7, with 8 bases aligning to TRBD1. Per the germline V gene, CDR1 is SQVTM and CDR2 is ANQGSEA. J lost 0 bases, V lost 6 bases, and 7 bases had no gene match. This CDR3 comprises 14 residues. The chain's CDR3 is CSVVGQADSYEQYF. CDR3 DNA: TGCAGCGTCGTGGGACAGGCAGACTCCTACGAGCAGTACTTC.

This clone has a single count. J is TRBJ1-1 and V is TRBV7-2, with D unresolved. Trimming removed 5 bases at V and 7 bases at J, with 17 bases between. This CDR3 spans 14 amino acids. Germline assignment: CDR1 SGHTA and CDR2 FQGNSA. The CDR3 here is CASSLTRGKGEAFF. CDR3 nucleotides: TGTGCCAGCAGCCTCACCCGCGGGAAGGGTGAAGCTTTCTTT.

The chain employs TRBV9 and TRBJ1-1; D remains unclear. This CDR3 region has 12 residues. The germline V gene has CDR1 SGDLS and CDR2 YYNGEE. The ends were cut back, 0 bases at V and 7 bases at J, with 7 bases in the middle. The CDR3 protein is CASSVDSGEAFF. As DNA, the CDR3 is TGTGCCAGCAGCGTAGACAGCGGTGAAGCTTTCTTT.

This clone has a handful of counts. This chain links TRBV7-3 with TRBJ2-7, with TRBD1 matching 10 bases. With 4 bases clipped from V and 5 bases from J, the junction kept 5 bases outside the gene matches. The germline gives CDR1 SGHTA, CDR2 FQGTGA. The CDR3 totals 14 residues. The CDR3 DNA sequence: TGTGCCAGCAGCTCGTCGGGGACAGGGGACGAGCAGTACTTC. It translates to CASSSSGTGDEQYF.

This clone was seen a handful of times. The J gene is TRBJ1-2, the V gene TRBV4-2; TRBD1 matches 7 bases. Per germline, CDR1 LGHNA and CDR2 YNFKEQ. V dropped 4 bases and J dropped 3; count of bases not matched to a gene: 8. The CDR3 runs to 15 residues. CDR3 nucleotides: TGTGCCAGCAGCCGAGGGGGCCCTGACGACTATGGCTACACCTTC. The encoded protein is CASSRGGPDDYGYTF.

V is TRBV11-2 and J is TRBJ2-5, with 8 bases identical to TRBD1. V trimming: 5 bases; J trimming: 7 bases; junction bases outside the gene matches: 12. The germline V gene encodes CDR1 SGHAT and CDR2 FQNNGV. The CDR3 spans 15 residues. The CDR3 protein is CASSPSPGTGGTQYF. CDR3 nucleotides: TGTGCCAGCAGCCCCAGTCCCGGGACAGGTGGGACCCAGTACTTC.

The CDR3 region has the DNA TGTGCCACCAGTGATTCACTTGGGACTAGCGGGGGAGTGCGCTACAATGAGCAGTTCTTC. Translated: CATSDSLGTSGGVRYNEQFF. V and J are TRBV24-1 and TRBJ2-1, with TRBD2 matching over 14 bases. V shed 2 bases and J 3 bases; nucleotides not matched to a gene: 11. The CDR3 consists of 20 residues. Germline CDR1 KGHDR, CDR2 SFDVKD.

This chain uses TRBV2 with TRBJ1-1; TRBD1 agrees at 7 bases. The CDR3 loop spans 13 amino acids. The germline gives CDR1 SNHLY, CDR2 FYNNEI. The V gene end was trimmed by 6 bases and the J gene end by 3 bases; junction bases not matched to a gene: 4. CDR3 in amino acids: CASSADRDTEAFF. The CDR3 region has the DNA TGTGCCAGCAGCGCTGACAGGGACACTGAAGCTTTCTTT.

The J gene is TRBJ1-3, the V gene TRBV4-3; weak D call: TRBD1 (5 bases). Germline V CDR1 and CDR2: LGHNA, YSLEER. This CDR3 has 16 residues. V was trimmed by 4 bases and J by 0 bases, leaving 13 bases between them. CDR3 bases: TGCGCCAGCAGCCTGGGACTCTTGGGCTCTGGAAACACCATATATTTT. This codes for CASSLGLLGSGNTIYF.

This clone was recorded only once. The J gene is TRBJ2-7, the V gene TRBV6-5; 8 bases align to TRBD1. CDR1 is MNHEY, CDR2 SVGAGI, per germline. The trim removed 1 base at V and 1 base at J, leaving 3 bases unmatched. The CDR3 is made up of 15 amino acids. In nucleotides, the CDR3 is TGTGCCAGCAGTTACTTTGGACAGGGATCCTACGAGCAGTACTTC. Translated: CASSYFGQGSYEQYF.

The chain's CDR3 is CASSLRDSITEAFF. The DNA for the CDR3 is TGTGCCAGCAGCTTGAGAGACTCGATCACTGAAGCTTTCTTT. The chain combines TRBV5-4 with TRBJ1-1; unclear D gene. Germline lookup yields CDR1 SGHNT and CDR2 YYREEE (reference sequence). CDR3 length: 14 amino acids. The V and J ends lost 1 base and 4 bases respectively, with 11 bases between them. The full variable domain, rest sourced from reference TRBV5-4 and TRBJ1-1, is ETGVTQSPTHLIKTRGQQVTLRCSSQSGHNTVSWYQQALGQGPQFIFQYYREEENGRGNFPPRFSGLQFPNYSSELNVNALELDDSALYLCASSLRDSITEAFFGQGTRLTVV.

The rearrangement links TRBV4-3 to TRBJ1-2; the match to TRBD1 covers 12 bases. The CDR3 totals 18 residues. Trimming cost V 0 bases and J 3 bases; bases outside gene matches: 8. CDR1 and CDR2 (germline): LGHNA, YSLEER. This chain's CDR3 is CASSQDWSGTGGDYGYTF. DNA for the CDR3: TGCGCCAGCAGCCAAGATTGGTCCGGGACAGGGGGCGACTATGGCTACACCTTC.

V gene TRBV7-3 combines with J gene TRBJ1-6; 7 positions match TRBD1. The V segment lost 0 bases and the J segment 8 bases; nucleotides outside the gene matches: 4. The CDR3 contains 15 residues. Germline lookup yields CDR1 SGHTA and CDR2 FQGTGA. CDR3 loop: CASSLTGQVDSPLHF. The CDR3 bases are TGTGCCAGCAGCTTAACCGGACAGGTCGATTCACCCCTCCACTTT.

The table lists this clone with a count of one. The chain has TRBV3-1 (or the pseudogene TRBV3-2) and TRBJ2-1; 9 bases line up with TRBD2. CDR1 and CDR2 (germline): LGHDT, YNNKEL (reference sequence). Trimming cost V 0 bases and J 8 bases; bases outside gene matches: 5. This CDR3 has 15 residues. CDR3 region: CASSQEAGGLDEQFF. The CDR3 DNA reads TGTGCCAGCAGCCAAGAGGCGGGAGGGCTGGATGAGCAGTTCTTC.